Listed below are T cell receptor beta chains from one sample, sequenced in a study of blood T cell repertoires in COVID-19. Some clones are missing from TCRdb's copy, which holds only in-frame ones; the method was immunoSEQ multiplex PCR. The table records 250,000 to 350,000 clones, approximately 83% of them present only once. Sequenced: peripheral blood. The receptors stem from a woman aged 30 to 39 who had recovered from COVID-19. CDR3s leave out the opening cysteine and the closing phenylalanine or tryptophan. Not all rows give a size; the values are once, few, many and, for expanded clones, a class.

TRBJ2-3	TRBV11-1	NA	ASSHRGGEADTQY
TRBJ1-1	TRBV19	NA	ASRPLTGLGLNTEAF
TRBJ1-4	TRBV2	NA	ASSEQGARGEKLF
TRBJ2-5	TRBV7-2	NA	ASSLVRGRGPGETQY
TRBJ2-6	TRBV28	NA	ASSFPGAGANVLT
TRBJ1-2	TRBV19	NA	ASSQGGYT
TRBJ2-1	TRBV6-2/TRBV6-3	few	ASSYNINEQF
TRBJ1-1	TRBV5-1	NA	ASSLAGEVEAF
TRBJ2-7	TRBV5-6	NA	ASSLSGYEQY
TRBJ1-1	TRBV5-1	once	ASSLVGGVGNTEAF
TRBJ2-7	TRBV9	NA	ASSVGLALTYEQY
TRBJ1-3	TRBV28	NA	ASSLRLEGTIY
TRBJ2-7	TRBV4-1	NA	ASSPLGGGYEQY
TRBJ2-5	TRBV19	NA	ASRGQGTETQY
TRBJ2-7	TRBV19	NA	ASSVGAETYEQY
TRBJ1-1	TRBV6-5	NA	ASRQGSTEAF
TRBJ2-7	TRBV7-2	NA	ASSSRTSGARYEQY
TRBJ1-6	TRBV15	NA	ATSRETGGGSPLH
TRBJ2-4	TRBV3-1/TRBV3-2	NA	ASSSGSKNIQY
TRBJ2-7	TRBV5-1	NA	ASSLGPSGSRDEQY
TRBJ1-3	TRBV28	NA	ASKDRISGNTIY
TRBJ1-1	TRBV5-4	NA	ASFLGGDIYTEAF
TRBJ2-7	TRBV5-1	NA	ASSYAGQTYEQY
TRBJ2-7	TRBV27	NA	ASSMAITYEQY
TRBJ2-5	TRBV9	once	ASSVALAGDQETQY
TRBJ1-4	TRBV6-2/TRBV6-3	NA	ASSGQRTVGTNEKLF
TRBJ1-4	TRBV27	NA	ASSLRLLGEKLF
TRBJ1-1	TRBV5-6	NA	ASSLYRSYGEAF
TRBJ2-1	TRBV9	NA	ASSVASGGYNEQF
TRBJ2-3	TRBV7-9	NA	ASSLDNTDTQY
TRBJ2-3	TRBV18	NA	ASSPTSGAADTQY
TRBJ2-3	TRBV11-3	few	ASSLGGSLTDTQY
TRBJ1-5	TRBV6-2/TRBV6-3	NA	ASSPTGVSNQPQH
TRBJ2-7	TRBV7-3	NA	ASSLIPGTYEQY
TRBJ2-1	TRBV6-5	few	ASSRTSGNEQF
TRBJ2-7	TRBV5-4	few	ATRPGTEPYEQY
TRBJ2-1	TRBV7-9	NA	ASSFSLGYNEQF
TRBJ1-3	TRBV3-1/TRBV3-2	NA	ASSRAGGGNTIY
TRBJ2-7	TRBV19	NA	ASSLSGRAGEQY
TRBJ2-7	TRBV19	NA	ASSIGAGEEQY
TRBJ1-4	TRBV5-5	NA	ASSLYRVTNEKLF
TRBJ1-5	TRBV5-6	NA	ASSLFSGDSNQPQH
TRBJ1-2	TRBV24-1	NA	ATSDGSTGNYGYT
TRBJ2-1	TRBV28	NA	ASSPIAGGHNEQF
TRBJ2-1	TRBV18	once	ASATSGGATNEQF